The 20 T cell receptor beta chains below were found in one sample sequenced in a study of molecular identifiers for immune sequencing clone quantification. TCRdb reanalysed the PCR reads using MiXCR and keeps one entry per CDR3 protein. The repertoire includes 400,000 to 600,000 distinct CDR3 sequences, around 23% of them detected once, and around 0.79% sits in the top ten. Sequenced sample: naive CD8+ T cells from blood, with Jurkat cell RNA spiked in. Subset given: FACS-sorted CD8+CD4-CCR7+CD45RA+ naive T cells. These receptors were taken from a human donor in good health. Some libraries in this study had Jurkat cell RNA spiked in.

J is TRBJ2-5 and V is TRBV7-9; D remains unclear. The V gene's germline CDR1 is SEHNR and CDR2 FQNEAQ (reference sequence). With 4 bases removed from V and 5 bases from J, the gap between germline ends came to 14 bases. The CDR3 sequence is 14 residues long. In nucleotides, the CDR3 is TGTGCCAGCAGCTCCCTGAACTCGACGGAGACCCAGTACTTC. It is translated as CASSSLNSTETQYF.

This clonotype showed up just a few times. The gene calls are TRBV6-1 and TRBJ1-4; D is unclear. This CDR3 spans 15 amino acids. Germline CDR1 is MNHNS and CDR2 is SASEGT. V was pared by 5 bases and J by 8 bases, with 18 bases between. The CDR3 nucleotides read TGTGCCAGCAGTCCAGTAGGAGGGCCGACCGAAAAACTGTTTTTT. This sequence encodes CASSPVGGPTEKLFF.

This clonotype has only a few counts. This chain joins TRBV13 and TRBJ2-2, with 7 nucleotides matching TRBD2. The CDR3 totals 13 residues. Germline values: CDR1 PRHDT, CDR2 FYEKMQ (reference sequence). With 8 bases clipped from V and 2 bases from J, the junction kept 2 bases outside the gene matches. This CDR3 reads CASAAGNTGELFF. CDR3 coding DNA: TGTGCCAGCGCAGCGGGAAACACCGGGGAGCTGTTTTTT.

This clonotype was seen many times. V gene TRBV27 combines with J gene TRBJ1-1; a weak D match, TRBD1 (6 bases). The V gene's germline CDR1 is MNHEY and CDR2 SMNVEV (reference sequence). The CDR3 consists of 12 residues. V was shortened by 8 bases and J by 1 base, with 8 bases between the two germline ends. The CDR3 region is CASQTGNTEAFF. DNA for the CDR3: TGTGCCAGCCAGACAGGGAACACTGAAGCTTTCTTT.

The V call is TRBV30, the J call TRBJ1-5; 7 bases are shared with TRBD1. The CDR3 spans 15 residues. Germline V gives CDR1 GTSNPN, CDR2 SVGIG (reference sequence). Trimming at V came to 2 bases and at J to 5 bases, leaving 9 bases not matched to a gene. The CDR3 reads CAWSWGQGGDQPQHF. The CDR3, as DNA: TGTGCCTGGAGTTGGGGCCAGGGGGGTGATCAGCCCCAGCATTTT.

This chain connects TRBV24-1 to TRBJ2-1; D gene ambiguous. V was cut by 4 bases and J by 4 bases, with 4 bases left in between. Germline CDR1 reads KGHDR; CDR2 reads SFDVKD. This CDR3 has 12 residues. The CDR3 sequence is CATSDGYNEQFF. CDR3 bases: TGTGCCACCAGTGACGGTTACAATGAGCAGTTCTTC.

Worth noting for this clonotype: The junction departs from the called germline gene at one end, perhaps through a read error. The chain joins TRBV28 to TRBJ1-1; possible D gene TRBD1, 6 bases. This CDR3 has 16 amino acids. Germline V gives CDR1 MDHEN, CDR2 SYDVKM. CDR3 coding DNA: TGTGTCAGCAGTCCATACTTACAGGGCCACTCCACTGAAGCTTTCTTT. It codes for CVSSPYLQGHSTEAFF.

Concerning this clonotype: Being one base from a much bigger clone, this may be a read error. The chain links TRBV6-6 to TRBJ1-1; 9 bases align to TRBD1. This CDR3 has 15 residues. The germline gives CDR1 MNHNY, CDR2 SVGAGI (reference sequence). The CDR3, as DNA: TGTGCCAGCACTTACGGACAGGGGATGAACACTGAAGCTTTCTTT. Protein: CASTYGQGMNTEAFF.

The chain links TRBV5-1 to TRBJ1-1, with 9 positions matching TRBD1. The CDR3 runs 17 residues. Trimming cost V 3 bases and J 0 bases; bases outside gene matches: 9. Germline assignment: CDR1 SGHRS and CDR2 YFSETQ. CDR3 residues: CASSSPGQGGLNTEAFF. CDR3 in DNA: TGCGCCAGCAGCTCCCCGGGACAGGGCGGTTTGAACACTGAAGCTTTCTTT.

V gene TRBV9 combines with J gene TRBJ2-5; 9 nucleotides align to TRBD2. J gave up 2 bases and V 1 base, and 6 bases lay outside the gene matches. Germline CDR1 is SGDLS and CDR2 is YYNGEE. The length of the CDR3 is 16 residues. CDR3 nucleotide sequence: TGTGCCAGCAGCGTATCGTTAGCGGGAGAGCAAGAGACCCAGTACTTC. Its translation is CASSVSLAGEQETQYF.

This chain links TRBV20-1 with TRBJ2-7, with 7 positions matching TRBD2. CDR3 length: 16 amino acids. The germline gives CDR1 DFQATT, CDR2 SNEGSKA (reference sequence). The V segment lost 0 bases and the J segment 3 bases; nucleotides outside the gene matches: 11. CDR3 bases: TGCAGTGCTAGAGATCGGGCAGGGTCGGGGGGCTACGAGCAGTACTTC. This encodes CSARDRAGSGGYEQYF.

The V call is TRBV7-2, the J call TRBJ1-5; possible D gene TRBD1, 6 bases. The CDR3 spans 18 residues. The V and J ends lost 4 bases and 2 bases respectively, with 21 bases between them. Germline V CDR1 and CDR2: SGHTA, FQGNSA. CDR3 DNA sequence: TGTGCCAGCAGCTCAGGATCGAGAGGGGGGAACGGCAATCAGCCCCAGCATTTT. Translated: CASSSGSRGGNGNQPQHF.

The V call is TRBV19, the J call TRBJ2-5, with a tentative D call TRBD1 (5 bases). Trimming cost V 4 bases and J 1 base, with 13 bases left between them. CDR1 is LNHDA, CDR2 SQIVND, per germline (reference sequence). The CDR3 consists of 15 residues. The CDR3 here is CASSRGPGPQETQYF. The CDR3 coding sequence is TGTGCCAGTAGTAGGGGCCCCGGGCCCCAAGAGACCCAGTACTTC.

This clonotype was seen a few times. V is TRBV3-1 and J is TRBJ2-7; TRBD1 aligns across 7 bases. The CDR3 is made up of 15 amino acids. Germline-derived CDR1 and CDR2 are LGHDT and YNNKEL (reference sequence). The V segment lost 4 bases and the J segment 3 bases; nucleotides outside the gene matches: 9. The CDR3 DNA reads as TGTGCCAGCAGCCCCAATACAGGGGTACGCTACGAGCAGTACTTC. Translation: CASSPNTGVRYEQYF.

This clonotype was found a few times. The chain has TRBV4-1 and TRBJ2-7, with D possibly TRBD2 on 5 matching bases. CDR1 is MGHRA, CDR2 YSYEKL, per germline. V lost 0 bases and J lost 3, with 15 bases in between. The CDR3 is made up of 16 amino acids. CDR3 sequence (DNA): TGCGCCAGCAGCCAAGATCTTCGACTACCTTACTACGAGCAGTACTTC. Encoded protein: CASSQDLRLPYYEQYF.

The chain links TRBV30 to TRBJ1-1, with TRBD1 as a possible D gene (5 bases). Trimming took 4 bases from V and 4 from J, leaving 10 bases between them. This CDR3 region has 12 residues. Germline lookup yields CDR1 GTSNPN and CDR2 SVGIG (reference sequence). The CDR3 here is CAWNLQGTEAFF. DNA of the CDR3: TGTGCCTGGAATCTCCAGGGCACTGAAGCTTTCTTT.

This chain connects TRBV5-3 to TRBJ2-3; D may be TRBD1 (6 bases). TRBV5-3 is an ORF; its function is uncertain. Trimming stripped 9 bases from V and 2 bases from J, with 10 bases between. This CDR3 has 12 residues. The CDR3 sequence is CATTGYTDTQYF. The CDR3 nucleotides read TGTGCCACCACAGGGTACACAGATACGCAGTATTTT.

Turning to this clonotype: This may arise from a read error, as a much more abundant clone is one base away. CDR3 region: CASSGTPAQPTDTQYF. DNA of the CDR3: TGTGCCAGCAGTGGGACTCCAGCTCAACCCACAGATACGCAGTATTTT. The chain is built from TRBV2 and TRBJ2-3; weak D call: TRBD2 (5 bases). Germline CDR1 reads SNHLY; CDR2 reads FYNNEI. CDR3 size: 16 residues. V lost 4 bases to trimming and J lost 2 bases, with 16 bases between them. Complete variable domain (other parts from reference TRBV2 and TRBJ2-3): EPEVTQTPSHQVTQMGQEVILRCVPISNHLYFYWYRQILGQKVEFLVSFYNNEISEKSEIFDDQFSVERPDGSNFTLKIRSTKLEDSAMYFCASSGTPAQPTDTQYFGPGTRLTVL.

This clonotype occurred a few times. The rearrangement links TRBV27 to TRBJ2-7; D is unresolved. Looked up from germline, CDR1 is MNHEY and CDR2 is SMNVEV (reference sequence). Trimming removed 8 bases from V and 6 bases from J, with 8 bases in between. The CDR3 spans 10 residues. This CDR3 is CASGWPEQYF. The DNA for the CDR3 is TGTGCCAGCGGTTGGCCCGAGCAGTACTTC.

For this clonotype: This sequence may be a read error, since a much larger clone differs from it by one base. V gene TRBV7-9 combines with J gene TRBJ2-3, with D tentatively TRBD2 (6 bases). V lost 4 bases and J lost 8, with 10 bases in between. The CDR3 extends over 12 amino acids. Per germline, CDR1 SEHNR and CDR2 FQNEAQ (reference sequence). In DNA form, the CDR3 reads TGTGCCAGCAGCTCGGGGGTCGGTACGCAGTATTTT. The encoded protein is CASSSGVGTQYF.